This TCR beta chain emerged from a study of regulatory T cells in long-lasting Graves disease. Study results and caveats: Newly diagnosed disease favored TRBV20-1 and TRBJ2-1 over persistent disease. The work looked only at peripheral blood and did not look at thyroid tissue.

Construction of the TCR beta libraries employed iRepertoire HTBI primers in conjunction with Arm-PCR of CDR3 regions. Per the study methods: Looking across samples, the authors found some 60 TRBV and 14 TRBJ segments. One entry per CDR3 protein results from TCRdb running MiXCR on the multiplex PCR reads. The V and J calls here are based on TCRdb, not the publication. The table shows roughly 420,000 distinct CDR3 sequences, with about 17% occurring only once. Time point described: newly diagnosed GD, antithyroid drugs for less than 3 months. Generation of the TCR library employed RNA extracted from PBMCs. V was pared by 4 bases and J by 7 bases, with 1 base of the junction left unmatched. This CDR3 contains 12 residues. Germline V gene data show CDR1 as SEHNR and CDR2 as FQNEAQ (reference sequence). About this clonotype itself: Its target is unknown.

This same sample was also taken into another study, of T cells in Graves' hyperthyroidism and ophthalmopathy. That publication notes: Thyroid ultrasound and orbital computed tomography, with clinical symptoms and serum thyroxine and TRAb, informed diagnoses.

This sample comprised peripheral blood mononuclear cells (PBMCs), obtained at new diagnosis, from a patient treated with antithyroid drugs. The V call is TRBV7-9, the J call TRBJ1-2; 9 bases fit TRBD1. This receptor was taken from a woman between 18 and 30 years old with Graves disease. The DNA of the CDR3 is TGTGCCAGCAGCTGGGACAGGGCTGGCTACACCTTC. This encodes CASSWDRAGYTF.